The rows below give T cell receptor beta chains drawn from one sample of a study of CD8 T cells in Susac syndrome. TCRdb used MiXCR to reprocess the immunoSEQ multiplex PCR reads, holding one entry per CDR3 protein. The sample includes 100,000 to 150,000 distinct CDR3 sequences, more than 90% of them seen just once. Sequenced material: CD8+ T cells from PBMCs. The receptors were sampled from a human donor with Susac syndrome. Both conserved end residues are part of each CDR3.

J gene	V gene	CDR3 protein
TRBJ2-7	TRBV12-5	CASLGPLSRGAYEQYF
TRBJ1-2	TRBV4-3	CASSQRFEGVDYGYTF
TRBJ2-2	TRBV6-2/TRBV6-3	CASSYRVDTGELFF
TRBJ2-1	TRBV2	CASRENNEQFF
TRBJ2-7	TRBV20-1	CSARKGQGDRQRSYEQYF
TRBJ2-5	TRBV12-3/TRBV12-4	CASSGVGQNQETQYF
TRBJ1-2	TRBV15	CATSRDRTTALHGYTF
TRBJ1-2	TRBV29-1	CSVDPEGEGGYTF
TRBJ1-4	TRBV27	CASSLSGGEKLFF
TRBJ1-1	TRBV12-3/TRBV12-4	CASSFLVMNTEAFF
TRBJ1-1	TRBV6-2/TRBV6-3	CASNSQGANTEAFF
TRBJ1-5	TRBV12-3/TRBV12-4	CASTPGLGSNQPQHF
TRBJ1-2	TRBV14	CASSPLNWNYGYTF
TRBJ2-4	TRBV5-4	CASSLDGSGYLNIQYF
TRBJ2-5	TRBV12-3/TRBV12-4	CASSLFGREETQYF